Following are 27 T cell receptor beta chains from one sample sequenced in a study of T cells in Graves' hyperthyroidism and ophthalmopathy. Amplification targeted TCR beta CDR3 regions from RNA transcripts. Initially, a first-round RT-PCR of the TCR CDR3 employed the HTBI primer set. TCRdb ran MiXCR on the multiplex PCR reads and lists one entry per CDR3 protein. The table has about 270,000 distinct CDR3 sequences, about 20% seen once. The material sequenced was blood. The receptors originated from a man aged 25 to 40 with Graves' ophthalmopathy.

This CDR3 is CASSIRDSRLWGYTF. CDR3 nucleotides: TGTGCCAGTAGTATCCGGGACAGCAGGTTGTGGGGCTACACCTTC. The gene calls are TRBV19 and TRBJ1-2, with TRBD1 identical over 7 bases. There are 15 residues in the CDR3. The J segment lost 8 bases and the V segment lost 3 bases, leaving 12 bases of the junction unmatched. Germline-derived CDR1 and CDR2 are LNHDA and SQIVND (reference sequence).

To note about this clonotype: Being one base from a much bigger clone, this may be a read error. V gene TRBV11-3 combines with J gene TRBJ2-7; no reliable D call. The length of the CDR3 is 13 residues. Germline V gene lookup returns CDR1 SGHNT and CDR2 YENEEA. The CDR3 region has the DNA TGTGCCAGCAGCCCATCATCATTGGGCGAGCAGTCCTTC. As protein: CASSPSSLGEQSF.

This clonotype has more than one count but fewer than ten. CDR3 DNA: TGTGCCAGCAGCGTAGGGTTGAGCGATGTCACAGATACGCAGTATTTT. This sequence encodes CASSVGLSDVTDTQYF. This chain links TRBV9 with TRBJ2-3; no firm D call. The CDR3 is made up of 16 amino acids. The V end lost 0 bases, the J end lost 2 bases, and 13 bases lay between the germline ends. Germline V lookup: CDR1 SGDLS, CDR2 YYNGEE.

This clonotype turned up a few times. This sequence joins TRBV9 and TRBJ2-2; 12 bases agree with TRBD2. The junction had 7 bases not matched to a gene; V was cut back by 4 bases and J by 9 bases. Germline V gene lookup returns CDR1 SGDLS and CDR2 YYNGEE. The CDR3 is 15 residues long. The CDR3 sequence is CASSPTTSGSWELFF. In DNA form, the CDR3 reads TGTGCCAGCAGCCCAACGACTAGCGGGAGCTGGGAGCTGTTTTTT.

Worth noting for this clonotype: One base away lies a much larger clone, so this may be a sequencing read error. The rearrangement uses TRBV11-2 and TRBJ2-5, with D possibly being TRBD1 or TRBD2 (5 bases each). Germline V gene data show CDR1 as SGHAT and CDR2 as FQNNGV. The CDR3 totals 15 residues. CDR3 DNA: TGTGTCAGCAGCTTAGATCGGGGCTCGGCGGAGACCCAGTACTTC. The encoded protein is CVSSLDRGSAETQYF.

This clonotype was detected many times. The J gene is TRBJ2-1, the V gene TRBV7-9, with 9 positions matching TRBD1. J gave up 1 base and V 6 bases, and 4 bases lay outside the gene matches. The germline V gene has CDR1 SEHNR and CDR2 FQNEAQ (reference sequence). The CDR3 has 15 residues. CDR3 DNA sequence: TGTGCCAGCAGGCCCGGGACAGGGTCCTACAATGAGCAGTTCTTC. Residues: CASRPGTGSYNEQFF.

This clonotype occurred many times. The chain couples TRBV6-2 or TRBV6-3 to TRBJ1-1; D ambiguous. The CDR3 has 15 residues. Germline CDR1 is MNHEY and CDR2 is SVGEGT. V gave up 2 bases and J gave up 3 bases, with 13 bases separating them. The CDR3 DNA reads TGTGCCAGCAGTTACCGCGTCCCCCCCCACACTGAAGCTTTCTTT. Amino acids: CASSYRVPPHTEAFF.

This clonotype was found a few times. The J gene is TRBJ2-2, the V gene TRBV30, with D possibly being TRBD2 (6 bases). Germline CDR1 is GTSNPN and CDR2 is SVGIG (reference sequence). This CDR3 has 15 residues. V dropped 5 bases and J dropped 0 bases, with 13 bases sitting between them. CDR3 region: CAWRFSGANTGELFF. In DNA form, the CDR3 reads TGTGCCTGGCGGTTTAGCGGCGCGAACACCGGGGAGCTGTTTTTT.

The table lists this clonotype with a few counts. This chain joins TRBV28 and TRBJ1-5; D is perhaps TRBD1 (5 bases). CDR1 and CDR2 from the germline V gene are MDHEN and SYDVKM. The CDR3 has 15 amino acids. V was cut by 8 bases and J by 0 bases, with 14 bases left in between. The CDR3 here is CASWGGRDSNQPQHF. CDR3 DNA sequence: TGTGCCAGCTGGGGGGGACGGGATAGCAATCAGCCCCAGCATTTT.

This clonotype was picked up one time. V usage is TRBV28 and J usage is TRBJ2-2; D possibly uses TRBD1 or TRBD2 (6 bases each). The CDR3 has 17 amino acids. The germline gives CDR1 MDHEN, CDR2 SYDVKM. Trimming stripped 3 bases from V and 4 bases from J, with 18 bases between. CDR3 region: CASSFAGGGRSTGELFF. CDR3 nucleotide sequence: TGTGCCAGCAGTTTCGCCGGGGGCGGTCGTAGCACCGGGGAGCTGTTTTTT.

This clonotype was observed a few times. J is TRBJ1-1 and V is TRBV14; no firm D call. From germline, CDR1 is SGHDN and CDR2 FVKESK. V was trimmed by 4 bases and J by 3 bases, leaving 9 bases between them. CDR3 size: 13 residues. The CDR3 DNA reads as TGTGCCAGCAGCCCCCTCAGGTACACTGAAGCTTTCTTT. This sequence encodes CASSPLRYTEAFF.

This clonotype has more than one count but fewer than ten. This chain links TRBV9 with TRBJ2-7, with D unresolved. The germline V gene encodes CDR1 SGDLS and CDR2 YYNGEE. V was trimmed by 1 base and J by 3 bases, leaving 8 bases between them. CDR3 size: 13 residues. The CDR3 DNA sequence: TGTGCCAGCAGCGTAATGGCAGGCTACGAGCAGTACTTC. Translated: CASSVMAGYEQYF.

Many counts were recorded for this clonotype. The chain links TRBV2 to TRBJ2-7, with a weak D call TRBD2 (5 bases). Trimming took off 7 bases at V and 4 bases at J, with 17 bases between the two ends. CDR1 is SNHLY, CDR2 FYNNEI, per germline. The CDR3 totals 14 residues. CDR3 coding DNA: TGTGCCAGCAACCCCGCGCCGGGGAGATACGAGCAGTACTTC. This codes for CASNPAPGRYEQYF.

Only a few counts were recorded for this clonotype. J is TRBJ1-1 and V is TRBV2; possibly TRBD1 for D (5 bases). Trimming shortened V by 7 bases and J by 6 bases, and 15 bases separated the two germline ends. Per the germline V gene, CDR1 is SNHLY and CDR2 is FYNNEI. This CDR3 spans 13 amino acids. CDR3 nucleotide sequence: TGTGCCAGCATGGGGGAAGAGACGGCTGAAGCTTTCTTT. Protein product: CASMGEETAEAFF. Together with reference TRBV2 and TRBJ1-1, the CDR3 gives the full variable domain: EPEVTQTPSHQVTQMGQEVILRCVPISNHLYFYWYRQILGQKVEFLVSFYNNEISEKSEIFDDQFSVERPDGSNFTLKIRSTKLEDSAMYFCASMGEETAEAFFGQGTRLTVV.

The chain combines TRBV5-1 with TRBJ2-5; D is unclear. With 5 bases removed from V and 5 bases from J, the gap between germline ends came to 16 bases. This CDR3 contains 14 residues. Germline CDR1 SGHRS, CDR2 YFSETQ. As DNA, the CDR3 is TGCGCCAGCAGTCTTGCCGGCGCGCTTGAGACCCAGTACTTC. This encodes CASSLAGALETQYF.

This clonotype was seen a single time. The chain recombines TRBV24-1 with TRBJ2-7; 7 bases agree with TRBD2. V shed 9 bases and J 2 bases; nucleotides not matched to a gene: 9. Germline assignment: CDR1 KGHDR and CDR2 SFDVKD. This CDR3 spans 14 amino acids. DNA for the CDR3: TGTGCCACCTCCCCCGGCGGGAGACCCTACGAGCAGTACTTC. As protein: CATSPGGRPYEQYF.

At least ten counts were recorded for this clonotype. This chain uses TRBV12-3 or TRBV12-4 with TRBJ2-7; 8 nucleotides line up with TRBD1. The CDR3 extends over 14 amino acids. J gave up 4 bases and V 5 bases, and 7 bases lay outside the gene matches. DNA of the CDR3: TGTGCCAGCAGTCCCCCGGGACAGGTGTACGAGCAGTACTTC. This codes for CASSPPGQVYEQYF.

V is TRBV29-1 and J is TRBJ1-1; D is ambiguous. This CDR3 is 12 amino acids long. V shed 5 bases and J shed 2 bases, with 9 bases lying between them. In germline, CDR1 is SQVTM, CDR2 ANQGSEA. The CDR3 spells CSVLGANTEAFF. CDR3 nucleotide sequence: TGCAGCGTTTTAGGAGCCAACACTGAAGCTTTCTTT.

This clonotype was picked up many times. The chain links TRBV28 to TRBJ2-1, with D perhaps TRBD1 (5 bases). The CDR3 length is 13 residues. Germline V CDR1 and CDR2: MDHEN, SYDVKM. V shed 8 bases and J shed 8 bases, with 16 bases lying between them. DNA of the CDR3: TGTGCCAGCTCCGAGCCAGGGATCCATGAGCAGTTCTTC. This translates into CASSEPGIHEQFF.

The chain employs TRBV19 and TRBJ2-5; no definite D call. Germline CDR1 is LNHDA and CDR2 is SQIVND (reference sequence). Trimming pared 5 bases from V and 5 bases from J, leaving 12 bases between. This CDR3 has 13 amino acids. The DNA for the CDR3 is TGTGCCAGTAGTGGGTCGGGCTGGGAGACCCAGTACTTC. It specifies CASSGSGWETQYF.

This clonotype was seen many times. The chain has TRBV11-2 and TRBJ2-7; TRBD2 matches at 10 bases. CDR3 length: 18 amino acids. Per germline, CDR1 SGHAT and CDR2 FQNNGV. With V trimmed by 5 bases and J by 2 bases, 15 bases remained unmatched. The CDR3 DNA is TGTGCCAGCAGCCTCCAACACCCTATAGCGGGAGGTGCCTACGAGCAGTACTTC. It yields the protein CASSLQHPIAGGAYEQYF.

A few counts support this clonotype. The CDR3 bases are TGTGCCAGCAGTGAAGAGGCTATACCTAACAATGAGCAGTTCTTC. This gives the protein CASSEEAIPNNEQFF. The chain has TRBV6-1 and TRBJ2-1; D remains unclear. This CDR3 has 15 amino acids. Deletions cut 1 base from V and 5 bases from J, with 12 bases between. In germline, CDR1 is MNHNS, CDR2 SASEGT.

The genes are TRBV28 and TRBJ2-3; D is possibly TRBD1 (6 bases). CDR1 and CDR2 from the germline V gene are MDHEN and SYDVKM. Trimming left V 3 bases short and J 2 bases short, with 9 bases between. The CDR3 loop spans 14 amino acids. The CDR3 protein is CASSFGQFTDTQYF. The DNA for the CDR3 is TGTGCCAGCAGTTTTGGACAGTTCACAGATACGCAGTATTTT.

The V call is TRBV28, the J call TRBJ2-7; a weak D match, TRBD2 (6 bases). The CDR3 consists of 13 residues. Germline-derived CDR1 and CDR2 are MDHEN and SYDVKM. V lost 8 bases and J lost 2, with 13 bases in between. The CDR3 bases are TGTGCCAGCGCCCTAGCGAGCACCTACGAGCAGTACTTC. Its translation is CASALASTYEQYF.

CDR3: CASSQPTTKGNEQFF. CDR3 in DNA: TGTGCCAGCAGCCAACCCACTACTAAAGGGAATGAGCAGTTCTTC. The chain recombines TRBV3-1 with TRBJ2-1; D uncertain. The V gene lost 2 bases and the J gene lost 7 bases, with 15 bases spanning the gap. This CDR3 has 15 amino acids. CDR1 LGHDT and CDR2 YNNKEL come from the germline V gene (reference sequence).

This clonotype was detected many times. The chain carries TRBV11-3 and TRBJ2-2; D may be TRBD1 (5 bases). The V end was cut by 5 bases, the J end by 4 bases, with 11 bases between. This CDR3 is 14 amino acids long. The germline CDR1 and CDR2 sequences are SGHNT and YENEEA. CDR3 region: CASSAARGTGELFF. CDR3 coding DNA: TGTGCCAGCAGCGCGGCTAGGGGCACCGGGGAGCTGTTTTTT.

This clonotype came up many times. Written as DNA, the CDR3 is TGTGCCAGCAGAGACAGGAATGAGCAGTTCTTC. Translated: CASRDRNEQFF. The rearrangement links TRBV11-3 to TRBJ2-1, with D perhaps matching TRBD1 (6 bases). The germline gives CDR1 SGHNT, CDR2 YENEEA. The V end lost 6 bases, the J end lost 7 bases, and 7 bases lay between the germline ends. The CDR3 extends over 11 amino acids.